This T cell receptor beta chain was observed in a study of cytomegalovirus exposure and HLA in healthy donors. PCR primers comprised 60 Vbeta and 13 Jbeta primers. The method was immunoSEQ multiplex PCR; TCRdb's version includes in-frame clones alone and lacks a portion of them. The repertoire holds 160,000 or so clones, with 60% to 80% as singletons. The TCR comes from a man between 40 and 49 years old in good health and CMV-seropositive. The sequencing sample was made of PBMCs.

CDR3 sequence (DNA): TGTGCCAGTAGTATAGTTTGGAAAGGGGAAACCTACGAGCAGTACTTC. Translating it yields CASSIVWKGETYEQYF. This chain links TRBV19 with TRBJ2-7; the D gene is possibly TRBD1 (5 bases). The ends were cut back, 1 base at V and 2 bases at J, with 15 bases in the middle. Germline CDR1 and CDR2: LNHDA and SQIVND (reference sequence). The CDR3 is 16 amino acids.